The clone carrying this TCR beta chain was seen a few times. Its antigen remains unknown. The data are from a study of post-analysis software for immune sequencing data. For the study at large: Patients had relapsing-remitting, secondary progressive or progressive-relapsing multiple sclerosis; some lacked subtype.

TCR beta libraries were prepared from cDNA with unique molecular identifiers. TCRdb reprocessed the PCR reads with MiXCR, giving one entry per CDR3 protein. The table lists hundreds of thousands of distinct CDR3 sequences, roughly three fifths of them singletons. Study findings and constraints: Five TRBV segments, including TRBV5-6, TRBV5-1 and TRBV20-1, were more frequent in patients than controls. When the samples were clustered directly with F measure, those that had been prepared in the same batch showed strong co-clustering. Normalized Chao1 diversity in multiple sclerosis patients fell significantly below that of controls.

With V trimmed by 3 bases and J by 5 bases, 11 bases remained unmatched. CDR3 length: 15 amino acids. Germline V lookup: CDR1 SGHRS, CDR2 YFSETQ. Sequenced sample: blood. The V call is TRBV5-1, the J call TRBJ2-7; 7 bases align to TRBD1. The TCR comes from a girl aged 2-9 years with multiple sclerosis. The CDR3: CASSWTGRLGDEQYF. In DNA form, the CDR3 reads TGCGCCAGCAGCTGGACAGGCCGCTTAGGGGACGAGCAGTACTTC.